These T cell receptor beta chains were read from a single sample in a study of cytomegalovirus exposure and HLA in healthy donors. Clones were read by immunoSEQ multiplex PCR, and TCRdb kept only the in-frame ones, dropping some. The sample carries about 180,000 clones, just over 75% recorded once. The material sequenced was PBMCs. The receptors stem from a man aged 18-30 years in good health and CMV-seronegative. CDR3s include the opening cysteine and the closing phenylalanine or tryptophan. The D gene is left open where the match is weak. The size of a clone is reported for some rows only, either as once, few or many, or as a class for expanded clones.

j_gene	d_gene	abundance	v_gene	CDR3aa	CDR3nt
TRBJ2-1	TRBD2	NA	TRBV6-1	CASSERGSGGAYYNEQFF	TGTGCCAGCAGTGAACGGGGTAGCGGGGGGGCGTACTACAATGAGCAGTTCTTC
TRBJ2-2	NA	NA	TRBV5-1	CASSLGTVNTGELFF	TGCGCCAGCAGCCTCGGGACTGTAAACACCGGGGAGCTGTTTTTT
TRBJ2-1	NA	NA	TRBV27	CASSSLVRGTPYNEQFF	TGTGCCAGCAGTTCCCTTGTTCGGGGGACGCCCTACAATGAGCAGTTCTTC
TRBJ2-1	NA	NA	TRBV5-4	CASSLEVSGGRPTNDNEQFF	TGTGCCAGCAGCTTGGAGGTCTCGGGGGGCCGTCCTACCAATGACAATGAGCAGTTCTTC
TRBJ1-5	TRBD1	NA	TRBV19	CASSMEQGVFNQPQHF	TGTGCCAGTAGTATGGAACAGGGGGTTTTCAATCAGCCCCAGCATTTT
TRBJ1-2	NA	few	TRBV6-1	CASSDLTGYGYTF	TGTGCCAGCAGTGATTTAACAGGTTATGGCTACACCTTC
TRBJ1-2	NA	NA	TRBV29-1	CSVGRKGDGYTF	TGCAGCGTGGGGCGGAAAGGGGATGGCTACACCTTC
TRBJ1-1	NA	NA	TRBV15	CATSREGGAEAFF	TGTGCCACCAGCAGAGAGGGAGGTGCTGAAGCTTTCTTT
TRBJ1-2	NA	NA	TRBV6-5	CASSYSQGTHGYTF	TGTGCCAGCAGTTACTCACAGGGTACCCATGGCTACACCTTC
TRBJ2-5	TRBD2	NA	TRBV12-5	CASGLDPFGVAGALETQYF	TGTGCTAGTGGTTTGGACCCTTTCGGGGTAGCGGGAGCATTGGAGACCCAGTACTTC
TRBJ1-5	NA	NA	TRBV7-2	CASSLVQALNQPQHF	TGTGCCAGCAGCTTAGTTCAGGCCCTCAATCAGCCCCAGCATTTT
TRBJ1-4	NA	NA	TRBV6-5	CASSYSFRVEKLFF	TGTGCCAGCAGTTACTCGTTTCGGGTTGAAAAACTGTTTTTT
TRBJ2-7	TRBD2	few	TRBV7-9	CASSLATSGAYEQYF	TGTGCCAGCAGCTTGGCGACTAGCGGGGCCTACGAGCAGTACTTC
TRBJ2-5	NA	NA	TRBV27	CASSLYWGTQQETQYF	TGTGCCAGCAGTTTGTACTGGGGGACTCAGCAAGAGACCCAGTACTTC
TRBJ1-1	NA	NA	TRBV9	CASYRWGVRRTEAFF	TGTGCCAGCTATAGATGGGGGGTTAGGAGAACTGAAGCTTTCTTT
TRBJ2-5	TRBD2	NA	TRBV5-4	CASSSWTSGRGETQYF	TGTGCCAGCAGCTCTTGGACTAGCGGGAGGGGAGAGACCCAGTACTTC
TRBJ2-1	TRBD2	NA	TRBV6-5	CASLTGLAGFNEQFF	TGTGCCAGCCTCACGGGACTAGCGGGATTTAATGAGCAGTTCTTC
TRBJ1-1	NA	NA	TRBV14	CASSQEFGRAAFF	TGTGCCAGCAGCCAAGAGTTTGGTCGTGCGGCTTTCTTT
TRBJ2-7	TRBD2	NA	TRBV7-8	CASSSSGLAGVSSYEQYF	TGTGCCAGCAGCTCCAGCGGACTAGCGGGAGTCAGCTCCTACGAGCAGTACTTC
TRBJ1-3	NA	few	TRBV10-2	CASSTGVSGNTIYF	TGCGCCAGCAGCACGGGTGTCTCTGGAAACACCATATATTTT
TRBJ2-5	TRBD1	few	TRBV5-1	CASSPRARQGGETQYF	TGCGCCAGCAGCCCCCGCGCGCGACAGGGCGGGGAGACCCAGTACTTC
TRBJ2-2	NA	NA	TRBV11-2	CASSLGAGSTGELFF	TGTGCCAGCAGCTTAGGGGCAGGGTCAACCGGGGAGCTGTTTTTT
TRBJ2-1	TRBD1	NA	TRBV6-5	CASSWTGNNEQFF	TGTGCCAGCAGCTGGACAGGTAACAATGAGCAGTTCTTC
TRBJ2-1	TRBD2	once	TRBV30	CAWSEGLAGGEQFF	TGTGCCTGGAGTGAGGGTCTAGCGGGGGGTGAGCAGTTCTTC
TRBJ2-7	TRBD1	NA	TRBV7-2	CASSLGDRGSYEQYF	TGTGCCAGCAGCTTAGGGGACAGAGGTTCCTACGAGCAGTACTTC
TRBJ2-2	NA	NA	TRBV18	CASRDSNTGELFF	TGTGCCAGCCGGGACTCGAACACCGGGGAGCTGTTTTTT
TRBJ2-7	TRBD2	NA	TRBV7-2	CASSLIAGSSYEQYF	TGTGCCAGCAGCTTAATAGCGGGCAGCTCCTACGAGCAGTACTTC
TRBJ2-7	TRBD1	NA	TRBV6-5	CASSRGAGGGYEQYF	TGTGCCAGCAGTAGAGGAGCAGGGGGCGGCTACGAGCAGTACTTC
TRBJ1-2	TRBD1	NA	TRBV11-2	CASSQIRDSFYGYTF	TGTGCCAGCAGCCAGATCCGGGACAGCTTCTATGGCTACACCTTC
TRBJ1-6	NA	NA	TRBV5-1	CASSLEQDSPLHF	TGCGCCAGCAGCTTGGAACAGGATTCACCCCTCCACTTT
TRBJ1-3	TRBD1	NA	TRBV19	CASSGGTVVRPGNTIYF	TGTGCCAGTAGTGGAGGGACAGTTGTACGACCTGGAAACACCATATATTTT
TRBJ1-3	TRBD1	NA	TRBV2	CASLRDRQSSGNTIYF	TGTGCCAGCCTAAGGGACAGGCAGAGCTCTGGAAACACCATATATTTT
TRBJ2-7	TRBD2	NA	TRBV27	CASEGLAGEKYF	TGTGCCAGCGAAGGACTAGCGGGAGAGAAGTACTTC
TRBJ1-2	TRBD1	NA	TRBV6-5	CASSYRGQGRYGYTF	TGTGCCAGCAGTTACCGAGGACAGGGGAGATATGGCTACACCTTC
TRBJ2-7	NA	NA	TRBV6-1	CASSGQGYHEQYF	TGTGCCAGCAGTGGGCAGGGTTACCACGAGCAGTACTTC
TRBJ2-5	NA	NA	TRBV5-5	CASSLEGGAIKTQYF	TGTGCCAGCAGCTTGGAAGGGGGGGCCATAAAGACCCAGTACTTC
TRBJ2-2	TRBD1	NA	TRBV7-9	CASSWTGGTGALFF	TGTGCCAGCAGCTGGACAGGGGGTACCGGCGCGCTGTTTTTT
TRBJ1-5	NA	NA	TRBV6-6	CASSLIGTHQPQHF	TGTGCCAGCAGCCTGATTGGGACACATCAGCCCCAGCATTTT
TRBJ2-7	NA	NA	TRBV5-6	CASSLGGGYEQYF	TGTGCCAGCAGCTTGGGTGGGGGGTACGAGCAGTACTTC
TRBJ2-3	NA	NA	TRBV19	CASSIDLGTDTQYF	TGTGCCAGTAGTATAGACCTCGGGACAGATACGCAGTATTTT
TRBJ2-6	TRBD2	NA	TRBV5-1	CASSLAASGSASGANVLTF	TGCGCCAGCAGCTTGGCCGCTAGCGGGAGCGCCTCTGGGGCCAACGTCCTGACTTTC